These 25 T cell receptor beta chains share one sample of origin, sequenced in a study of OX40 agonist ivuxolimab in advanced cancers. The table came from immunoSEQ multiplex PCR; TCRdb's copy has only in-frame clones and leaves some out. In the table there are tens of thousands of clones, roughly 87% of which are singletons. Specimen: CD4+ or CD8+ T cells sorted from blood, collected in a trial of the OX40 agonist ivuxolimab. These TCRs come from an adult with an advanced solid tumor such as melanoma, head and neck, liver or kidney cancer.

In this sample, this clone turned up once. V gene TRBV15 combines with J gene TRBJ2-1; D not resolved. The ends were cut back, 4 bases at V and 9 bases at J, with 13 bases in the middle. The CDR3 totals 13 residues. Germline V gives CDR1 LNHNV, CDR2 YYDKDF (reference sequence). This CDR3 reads CATSTGSYFEQFF. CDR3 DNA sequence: TGTGCCACCAGCACGGGCAGTTATTTTGAGCAGTTCTTC.

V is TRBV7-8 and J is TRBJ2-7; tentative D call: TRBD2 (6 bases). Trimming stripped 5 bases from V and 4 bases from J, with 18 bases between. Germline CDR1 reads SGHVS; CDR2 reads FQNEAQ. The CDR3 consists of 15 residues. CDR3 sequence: CASSTGSGALYEQYF. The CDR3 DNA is TGTGCCAGCAGCACCGGGAGTGGGGCGCTGTACGAGCAGTACTTC.

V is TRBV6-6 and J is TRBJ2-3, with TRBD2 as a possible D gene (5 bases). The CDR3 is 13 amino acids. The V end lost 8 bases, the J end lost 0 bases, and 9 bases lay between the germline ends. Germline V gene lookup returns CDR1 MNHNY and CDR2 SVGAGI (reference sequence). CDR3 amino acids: CASRGSSTDTQYF. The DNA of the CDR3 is TGTGCCAGCCGGGGTTCTAGCACAGATACGCAGTATTTT.

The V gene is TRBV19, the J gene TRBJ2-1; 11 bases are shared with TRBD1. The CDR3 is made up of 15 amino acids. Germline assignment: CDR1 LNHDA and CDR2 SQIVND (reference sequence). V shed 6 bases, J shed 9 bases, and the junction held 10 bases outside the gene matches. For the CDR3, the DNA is TGTGCCAGTAGCCCCTGGGGACAGGGGGGGGTTGAGCAGTTCTTC. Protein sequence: CASSPWGQGGVEQFF.

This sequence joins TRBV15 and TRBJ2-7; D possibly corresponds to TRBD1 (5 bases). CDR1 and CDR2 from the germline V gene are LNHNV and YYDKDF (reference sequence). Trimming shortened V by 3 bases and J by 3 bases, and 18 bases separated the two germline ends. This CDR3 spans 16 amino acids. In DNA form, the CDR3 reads TGTGCCACCAGCAGTAAAAACAGGCCGGTGTTCTACGAGCAGTACTTC. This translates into CATSSKNRPVFYEQYF.

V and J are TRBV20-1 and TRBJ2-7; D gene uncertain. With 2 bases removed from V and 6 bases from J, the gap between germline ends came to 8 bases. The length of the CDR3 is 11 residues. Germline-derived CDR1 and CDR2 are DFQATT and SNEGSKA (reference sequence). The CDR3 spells CSARKGREQYF. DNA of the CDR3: TGCAGTGCTAGAAAGGGTCGCGAGCAGTACTTC.

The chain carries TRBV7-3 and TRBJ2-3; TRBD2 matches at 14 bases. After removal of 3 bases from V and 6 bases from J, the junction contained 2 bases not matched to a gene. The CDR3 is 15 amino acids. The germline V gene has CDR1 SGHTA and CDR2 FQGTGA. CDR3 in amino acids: CASSLGTSGSDTQYF. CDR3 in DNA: TGTGCCAGCAGCTTGGGGACTAGCGGGAGTGATACGCAGTATTTT. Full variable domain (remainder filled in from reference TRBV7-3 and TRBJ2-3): GAGVSQTPSNKVTEKGKYVELRCDPISGHTALYWYRQSLGQGPEFLIYFQGTGAADDSGLPNDRFFAVRPEGSVSTLKIQRTERGDSAVYLCASSLGTSGSDTQYFGPGTRLTVL.

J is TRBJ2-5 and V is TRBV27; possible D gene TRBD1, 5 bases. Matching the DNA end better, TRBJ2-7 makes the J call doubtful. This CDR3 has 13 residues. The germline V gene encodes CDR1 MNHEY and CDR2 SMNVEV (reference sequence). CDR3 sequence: CASSDRWQYEQYF. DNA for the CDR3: TGTGCCAGCAGTGACAGATGGCAGTACGAGCAGTACTTC.

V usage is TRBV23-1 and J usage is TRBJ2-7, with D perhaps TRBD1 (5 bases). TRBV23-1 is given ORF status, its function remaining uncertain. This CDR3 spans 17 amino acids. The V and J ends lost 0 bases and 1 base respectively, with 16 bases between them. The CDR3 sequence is CASSQSVIRAPSYEQYF. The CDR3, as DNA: TGCGCCAGCAGTCAATCGGTCATCAGGGCCCCTTCCTACGAGCAGTACTTC.

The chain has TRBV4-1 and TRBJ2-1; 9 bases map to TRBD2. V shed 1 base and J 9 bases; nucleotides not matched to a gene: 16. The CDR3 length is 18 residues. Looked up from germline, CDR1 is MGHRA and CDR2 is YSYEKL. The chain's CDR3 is CASSQGQRLAEGIGEQFF. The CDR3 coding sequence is TGCGCCAGCAGCCAAGGGCAGAGACTAGCGGAGGGGATCGGTGAGCAGTTCTTC.

CDR3 sequence: CASSSPPLGMNTEAFF. As DNA, the CDR3 is TGTGCCAGCAGCTCCCCGCCGTTGGGGATGAACACTGAAGCTTTCTTT. The chain has TRBV7-9 and TRBJ1-1; no firm D call. CDR1 is SEHNR and CDR2 is FQNEAQ in the germline V gene (reference sequence). The CDR3 runs 16 residues. V lost 4 bases to trimming and J lost 0 bases, with 15 bases between them. The full variable domain, in which reference TRBV7-9 and TRBJ1-1 provide the parts outside the CDR3, is DTGVSQNPRHKITKRGQNVTFRCDPISEHNRLYWYRQTLGQGPEFLTYFQNEAQLEKSRLLSDRFSAERPKGSFSTLEIQRTEQGDSAMYLCASSSPPLGMNTEAFFGQGTRLTVV.

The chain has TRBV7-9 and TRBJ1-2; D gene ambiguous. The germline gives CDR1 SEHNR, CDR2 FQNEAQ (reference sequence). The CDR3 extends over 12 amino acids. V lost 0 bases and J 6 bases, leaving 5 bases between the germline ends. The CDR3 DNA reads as TGTGCCAGCAGCTTAGCGAGGGATGGCTACACCTTC. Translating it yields CASSLARDGYTF. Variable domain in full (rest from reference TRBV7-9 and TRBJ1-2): DTGVSQNPRHKITKRGQNVTFRCDPISEHNRLYWYRQTLGQGPEFLTYFQNEAQLEKSRLLSDRFSAERPKGSFSTLEIQRTEQGDSAMYLCASSLARDGYTFGSGTRLTVV.

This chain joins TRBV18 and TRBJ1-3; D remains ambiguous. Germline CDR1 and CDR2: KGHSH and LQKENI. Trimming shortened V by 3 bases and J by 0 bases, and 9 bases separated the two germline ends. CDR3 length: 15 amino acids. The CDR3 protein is CASSPQETSGNTIYF. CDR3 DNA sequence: TGTGCCAGCTCACCGCAAGAGACCTCTGGAAACACCATATATTTT.

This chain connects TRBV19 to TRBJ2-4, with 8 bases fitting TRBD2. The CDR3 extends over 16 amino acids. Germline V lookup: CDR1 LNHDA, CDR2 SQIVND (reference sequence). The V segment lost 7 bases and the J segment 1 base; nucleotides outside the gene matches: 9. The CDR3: CASTSFEREAKNIQYF. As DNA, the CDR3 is TGTGCCAGTACCTCATTCGAGCGGGAGGCCAAAAACATTCAGTACTTC.

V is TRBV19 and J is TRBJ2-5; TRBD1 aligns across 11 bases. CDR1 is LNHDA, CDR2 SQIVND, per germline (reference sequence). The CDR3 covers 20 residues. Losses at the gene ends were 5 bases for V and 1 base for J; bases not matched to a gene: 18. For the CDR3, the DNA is TGTGCCAGTAGTCCAACGCCGGGACAGGGGGACAACGGGAGCCAAGAGACCCAGTACTTC. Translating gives CASSPTPGQGDNGSQETQYF.

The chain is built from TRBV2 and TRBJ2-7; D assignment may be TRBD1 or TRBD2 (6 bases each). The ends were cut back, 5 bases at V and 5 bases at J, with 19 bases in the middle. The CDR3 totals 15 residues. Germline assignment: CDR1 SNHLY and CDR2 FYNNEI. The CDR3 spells CASSSPVRGRNEQYF. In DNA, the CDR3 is TGTGCCAGCAGTTCCCCCGTACGGGGGCGAAACGAGCAGTACTTC.

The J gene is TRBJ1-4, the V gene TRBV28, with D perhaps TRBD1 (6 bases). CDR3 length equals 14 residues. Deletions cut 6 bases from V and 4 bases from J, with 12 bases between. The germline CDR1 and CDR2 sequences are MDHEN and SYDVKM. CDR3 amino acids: CASRIGGDNEKLFF. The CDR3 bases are TGTGCCAGCAGAATAGGGGGTGATAATGAAAAACTGTTTTTT.

CDR3 residues: CASIIGWATREGYTF. The CDR3 DNA sequence: TGTGCCAGCATCATTGGATGGGCCACCCGGGAAGGCTACACCTTC. The chain has TRBV5-5 and TRBJ1-2, with D uncertain. V gave up 6 bases and J gave up 8 bases, with 23 bases separating them. The CDR3 extends over 15 amino acids. From germline, CDR1 is SGHKS and CDR2 YYEKEE (reference sequence).

The CDR3 coding sequence is TGTGCCAGTAGATGGCGCGGGACAGATACGCAGTATTTT. Amino acid sequence: CASRWRGTDTQYF. The chain is built from TRBV27 and TRBJ2-3; a possible D gene is TRBD2 (5 bases). Germline V gene sequence: CDR1 MNHEY, CDR2 SMNVEV (reference sequence). Trimming pared 9 bases from V and 3 bases from J, leaving 13 bases between. The CDR3 is made up of 13 amino acids.

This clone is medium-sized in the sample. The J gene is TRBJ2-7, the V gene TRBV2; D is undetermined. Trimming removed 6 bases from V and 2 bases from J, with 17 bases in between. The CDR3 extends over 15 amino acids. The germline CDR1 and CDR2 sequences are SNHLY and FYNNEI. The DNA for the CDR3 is TGTGCCAGCAGGCCTCCGGCAGGTGGGGCCTACGAGCAGTACTTC. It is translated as CASRPPAGGAYEQYF.

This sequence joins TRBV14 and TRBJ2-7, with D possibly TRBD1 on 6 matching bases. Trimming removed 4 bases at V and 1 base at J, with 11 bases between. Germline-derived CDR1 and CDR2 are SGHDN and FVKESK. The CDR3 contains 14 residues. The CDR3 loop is CASSRTTGSYEQYF. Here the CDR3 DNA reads TGTGCCAGCAGCCGCACGACAGGATCCTACGAGCAGTACTTC.

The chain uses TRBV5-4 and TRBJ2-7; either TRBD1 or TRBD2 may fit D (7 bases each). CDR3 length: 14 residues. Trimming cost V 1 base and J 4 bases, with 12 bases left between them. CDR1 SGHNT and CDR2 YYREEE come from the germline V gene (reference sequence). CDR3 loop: CASSLSRGGYEQYF. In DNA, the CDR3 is TGTGCCAGCAGCTTGTCCAGGGGGGGGTACGAGCAGTACTTC.

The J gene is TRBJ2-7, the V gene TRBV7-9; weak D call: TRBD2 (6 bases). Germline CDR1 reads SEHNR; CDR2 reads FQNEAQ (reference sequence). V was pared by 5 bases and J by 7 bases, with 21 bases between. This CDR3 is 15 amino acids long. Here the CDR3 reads CASSPFVGGYPEQYF. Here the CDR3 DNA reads TGTGCCAGCAGCCCCTTTGTGGGAGGCTATCCAGAGCAGTACTTC. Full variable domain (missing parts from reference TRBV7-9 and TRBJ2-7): DTGVSQNPRHKITKRGQNVTFRCDPISEHNRLYWYRQTLGQGPEFLTYFQNEAQLEKSRLLSDRFSAERPKGSFSTLEIQRTEQGDSAMYLCASSPFVGGYPEQYFGPGTRLTVT.

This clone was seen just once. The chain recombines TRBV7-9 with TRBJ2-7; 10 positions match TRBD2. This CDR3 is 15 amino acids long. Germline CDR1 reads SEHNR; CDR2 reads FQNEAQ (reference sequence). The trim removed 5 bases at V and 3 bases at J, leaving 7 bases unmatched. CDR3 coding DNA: TGTGCCAGCAGCGGAGGACTAGCGGCGTACTACGAGCAGTACTTC. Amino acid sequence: CASSGGLAAYYEQYF. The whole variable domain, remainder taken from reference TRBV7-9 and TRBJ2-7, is DTGVSQNPRHKITKRGQNVTFRCDPISEHNRLYWYRQTLGQGPEFLTYFQNEAQLEKSRLLSDRFSAERPKGSFSTLEIQRTEQGDSAMYLCASSGGLAAYYEQYFGPGTRLTVT.

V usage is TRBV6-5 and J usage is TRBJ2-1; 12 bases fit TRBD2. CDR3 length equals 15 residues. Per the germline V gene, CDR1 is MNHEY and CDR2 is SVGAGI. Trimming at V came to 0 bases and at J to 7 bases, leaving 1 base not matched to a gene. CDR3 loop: CASSYSTSGSNEQFF. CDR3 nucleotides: TGTGCCAGCAGTTACTCGACTAGCGGGAGTAATGAGCAGTTCTTC.